This TCR beta chain was captured in a study of CD8 T cells in ankylosing spondylitis. Study-level findings and limits: One TCR beta motif, made up of roughly 8 highly homologous variants, appeared characteristic of ankylosing spondylitis blood.

TCRdb independently ran MiXCR on the 5' RACE reads; one entry per CDR3 protein. Among around 250,000 distinct CDR3 sequences listed, around a tenth were seen once. This clonotype appeared many times. Its antigen is undetermined. Germline CDR1 reads MNHEY; CDR2 reads SMNVEV (reference sequence). V lost 6 bases to trimming and J lost 4 bases; unmatched junction nucleotides: 0. This CDR3 contains 13 residues. The sequenced sample consisted of blood, either unsorted or a sorted T cell fraction (not recorded which). This chain connects TRBV27 to TRBJ2-7; TRBD2 matches at 13 bases. The sequence was obtained from a male donor with ankylosing spondylitis or in good health (not recorded which). The CDR3 is CASRTSGGYEQYF. The DNA of the CDR3 is TGTGCCAGCAGGACTAGCGGGGGGTACGAGCAGTACTTC.